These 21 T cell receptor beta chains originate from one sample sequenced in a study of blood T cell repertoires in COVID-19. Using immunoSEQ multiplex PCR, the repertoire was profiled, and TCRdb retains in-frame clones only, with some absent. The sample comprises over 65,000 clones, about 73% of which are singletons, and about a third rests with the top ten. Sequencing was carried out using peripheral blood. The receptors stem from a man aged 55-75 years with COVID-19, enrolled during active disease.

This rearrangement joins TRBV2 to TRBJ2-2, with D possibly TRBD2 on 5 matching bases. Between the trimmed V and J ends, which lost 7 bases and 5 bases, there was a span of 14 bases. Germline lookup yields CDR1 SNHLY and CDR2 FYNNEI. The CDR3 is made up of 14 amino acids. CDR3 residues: CASIREQSTGELFF. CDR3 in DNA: TGTGCCAGCATACGGGAACAGTCGACCGGGGAGCTGTTTTTT.

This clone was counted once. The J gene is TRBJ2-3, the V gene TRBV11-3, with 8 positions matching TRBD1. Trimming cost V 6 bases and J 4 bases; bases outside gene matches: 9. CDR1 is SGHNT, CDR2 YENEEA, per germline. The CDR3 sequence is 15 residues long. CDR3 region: CASRRTGRIPDTQYF. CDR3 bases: TGTGCCAGCAGACGGACAGGGCGCATCCCAGATACGCAGTATTTT.

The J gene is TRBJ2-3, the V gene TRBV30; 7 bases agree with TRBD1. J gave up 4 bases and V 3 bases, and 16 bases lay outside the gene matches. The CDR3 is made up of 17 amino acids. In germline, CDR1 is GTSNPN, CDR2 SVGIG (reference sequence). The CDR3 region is CAWRTGQVDLLADTQYF. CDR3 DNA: TGTGCCTGGAGAACCGGACAGGTTGATTTACTGGCAGATACGCAGTATTTT.

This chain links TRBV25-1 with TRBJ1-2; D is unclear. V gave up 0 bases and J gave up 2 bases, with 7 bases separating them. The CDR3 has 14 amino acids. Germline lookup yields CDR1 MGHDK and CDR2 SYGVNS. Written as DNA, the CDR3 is TGTGCCAGCAGTGAATACGGAGGGAACTATGGCTACACCTTC. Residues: CASSEYGGNYGYTF.

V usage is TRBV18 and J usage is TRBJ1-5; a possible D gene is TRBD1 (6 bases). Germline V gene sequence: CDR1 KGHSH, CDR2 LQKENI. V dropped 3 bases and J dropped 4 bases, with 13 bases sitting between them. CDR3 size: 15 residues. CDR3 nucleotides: TGTGCCAGCTCACCTCTTCAGGGGCAAAATCAGCCCCAGCATTTT. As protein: CASSPLQGQNQPQHF. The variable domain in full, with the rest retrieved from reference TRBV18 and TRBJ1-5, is NAGVMQNPRHLVRRRGQEARLRCSPMKGHSHVYWYRQLPEEGLKFMVYLQKENIIDESGMPKERFSAEFPKEGPSILRIQQVVRGDSAAYFCASSPLQGQNQPQHFGDGTRLSIL.

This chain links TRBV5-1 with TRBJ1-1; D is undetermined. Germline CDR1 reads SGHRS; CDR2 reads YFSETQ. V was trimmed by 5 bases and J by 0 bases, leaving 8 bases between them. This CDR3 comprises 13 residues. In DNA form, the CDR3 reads TGCGCCAGCAGTCGGGAGGTGAACACTGAAGCTTTCTTT. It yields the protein CASSREVNTEAFF.

The CDR3 coding sequence is TGTGCCACCAGTGGCCAGGGATCGAACAATGAGCAGTTCTTC. Residues: CATSGQGSNNEQFF. The chain recombines TRBV24-1 with TRBJ2-1, with D perhaps matching TRBD1 (5 bases). Trimming cost V 5 bases and J 5 bases, with 12 bases left between them. This CDR3 is 14 amino acids long. Per the germline V gene, CDR1 is KGHDR and CDR2 is SFDVKD.

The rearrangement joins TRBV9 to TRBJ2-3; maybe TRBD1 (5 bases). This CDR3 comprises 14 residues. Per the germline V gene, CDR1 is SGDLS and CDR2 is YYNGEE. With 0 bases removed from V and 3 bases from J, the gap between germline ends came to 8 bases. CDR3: CASSVVGATDTQYF. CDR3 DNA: TGTGCCAGCAGCGTAGTTGGGGCAACAGATACGCAGTATTTT.

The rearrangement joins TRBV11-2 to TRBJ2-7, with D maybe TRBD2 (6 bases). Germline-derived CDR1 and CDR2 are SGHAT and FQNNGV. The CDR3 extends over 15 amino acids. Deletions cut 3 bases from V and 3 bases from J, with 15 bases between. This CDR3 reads CASSFAGGFYYEQYF. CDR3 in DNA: TGTGCCAGCAGCTTTGCCGGGGGATTCTACTACGAGCAGTACTTC.

CDR3 residues: CASSLGSEETQYF. The CDR3 DNA sequence: TGTGCCAGCAGCTTAGGGTCAGAAGAGACCCAGTACTTC. The chain links TRBV7-9 to TRBJ2-5; D call uncertain. Trimming pared 1 base from V and 3 bases from J, leaving 6 bases between. Germline assignment: CDR1 SEHNR and CDR2 FQNEAQ (reference sequence). The CDR3 extends over 13 amino acids.

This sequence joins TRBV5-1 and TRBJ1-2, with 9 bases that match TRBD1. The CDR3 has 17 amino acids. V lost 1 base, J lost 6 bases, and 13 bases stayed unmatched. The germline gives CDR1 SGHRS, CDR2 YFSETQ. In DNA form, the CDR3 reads TGCGCCAGCAGCTTGTTAGGTGGACAACAGGGGGCGCATGGCTACACCTTC. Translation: CASSLLGGQQGAHGYTF. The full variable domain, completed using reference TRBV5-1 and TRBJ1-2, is KAGVTQTPRYLIKTRGQQVTLSCSPISGHRSVSWYQQTPGQGLQFLFEYFSETQRNKGNFPGRFSGRQFSNSRSEMNVSTLELGDSALYLCASSLLGGQQGAHGYTFGSGTRLTVV.

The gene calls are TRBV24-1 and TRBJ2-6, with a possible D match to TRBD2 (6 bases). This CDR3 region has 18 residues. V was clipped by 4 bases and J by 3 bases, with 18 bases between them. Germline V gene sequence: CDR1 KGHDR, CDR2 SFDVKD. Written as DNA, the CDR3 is TGTGCCACCAGTGACTCCAAACCCGGGGGAAGTGGGGCCAACGTCCTGACTTTC. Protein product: CATSDSKPGGSGANVLTF.

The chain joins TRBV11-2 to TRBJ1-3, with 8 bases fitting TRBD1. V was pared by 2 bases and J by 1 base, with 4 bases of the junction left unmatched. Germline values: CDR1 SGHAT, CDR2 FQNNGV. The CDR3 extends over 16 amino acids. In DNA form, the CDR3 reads TGTGCCAGCAGCTTACCAGGGGGCGCTTCTGGAAACACCATATATTTT. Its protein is CASSLPGGASGNTIYF.

The CDR3 DNA reads TGTGCCAGTAGGCGACAGGGGTTGGGCGTGGACACTGAAGCTTTCTTT. Amino acid sequence: CASRRQGLGVDTEAFF. The chain has TRBV19 and TRBJ1-1, with 8 positions matching TRBD1. V was clipped by 6 bases and J by 3 bases; unmatched bases: 12. CDR3 length: 16 residues. CDR1 and CDR2 (germline): LNHDA, SQIVND (reference sequence).

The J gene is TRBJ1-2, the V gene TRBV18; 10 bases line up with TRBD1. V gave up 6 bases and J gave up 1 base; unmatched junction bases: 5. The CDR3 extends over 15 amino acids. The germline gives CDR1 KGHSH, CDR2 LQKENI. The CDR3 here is CASSPTGGRNYGYTF. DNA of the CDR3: TGTGCCAGCTCGCCGACAGGGGGCCGTAACTATGGCTACACCTTC.

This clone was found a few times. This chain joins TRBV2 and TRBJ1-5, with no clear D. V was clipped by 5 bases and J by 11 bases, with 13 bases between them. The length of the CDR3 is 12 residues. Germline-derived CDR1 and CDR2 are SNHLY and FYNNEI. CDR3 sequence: CASSPPRAAQHF. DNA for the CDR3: TGTGCCAGCAGTCCCCCCCGCGCGGCCCAGCATTTT.

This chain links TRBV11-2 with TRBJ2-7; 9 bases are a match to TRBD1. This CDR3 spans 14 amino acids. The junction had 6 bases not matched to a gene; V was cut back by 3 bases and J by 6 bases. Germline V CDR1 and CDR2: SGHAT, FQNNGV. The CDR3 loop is CASSFGTGKGEQYF. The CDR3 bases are TGTGCCAGCAGCTTCGGGACAGGGAAGGGCGAGCAGTACTTC.

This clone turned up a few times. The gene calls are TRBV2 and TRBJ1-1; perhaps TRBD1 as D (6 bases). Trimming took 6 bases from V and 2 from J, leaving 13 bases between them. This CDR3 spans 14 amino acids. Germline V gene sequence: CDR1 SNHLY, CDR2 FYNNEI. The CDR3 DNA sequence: TGTGCCAGCAGCCTACAGGGACAAAACACTGAAGCTTTCTTT. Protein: CASSLQGQNTEAFF.

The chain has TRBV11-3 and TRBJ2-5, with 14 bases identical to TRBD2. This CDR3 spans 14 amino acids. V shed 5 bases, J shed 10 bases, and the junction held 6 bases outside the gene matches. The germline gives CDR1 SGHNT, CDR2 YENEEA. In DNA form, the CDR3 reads TGTGCCAGCAGCCGGACTAGCGGGGGGTTCCACCAGTACTTC. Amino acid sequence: CASSRTSGGFHQYF.

DNA of the CDR3: TGTGCCAGCAGTGAAGCGACACCGATCAATGAGCAGTTCTTC. Translation: CASSEATPINEQFF. This sequence joins TRBV25-1 and TRBJ2-1; D gene ambiguous. Germline assignment: CDR1 MGHDK and CDR2 SYGVNS. The CDR3 extends over 14 amino acids. The V gene lost 2 bases and the J gene lost 6 bases, with 11 bases spanning the gap.

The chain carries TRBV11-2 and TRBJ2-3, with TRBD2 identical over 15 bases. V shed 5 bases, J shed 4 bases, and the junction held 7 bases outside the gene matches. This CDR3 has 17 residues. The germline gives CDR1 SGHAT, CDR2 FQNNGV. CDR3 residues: CASSPPGLAGGPDTQYF. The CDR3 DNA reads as TGTGCCAGCAGCCCCCCGGGACTAGCGGGAGGCCCAGATACGCAGTATTTT.